The 9 T cell receptor beta chains reported below all come from one sample, sequenced in a study of OX40 agonist ivuxolimab in advanced cancers. Only in-frame clones appear in the TCRdb table, and some are missing; sequencing was by immunoSEQ multiplex PCR. The sample consists of 25,000 or so clones, approximately 77% of them appearing once. Sequences were derived from CD4+ or CD8+ T cells sorted from blood, sampled in a trial of the OX40 agonist ivuxolimab. The receptor source for this set is an adult with an advanced solid tumor such as melanoma, head and neck, liver or kidney cancer.

This clone showed up just a few times. The chain employs TRBV18 and TRBJ1-1, with a tentative D call TRBD1 (5 bases). The V end was cut by 5 bases, the J end by 0 bases, with 13 bases between. CDR3 length equals 15 residues. CDR1 KGHSH and CDR2 LQKENI come from the germline V gene. The CDR3 nucleotides read TGTGCCAGCTCAGCGACAGCCTCAATGAACACTGAAGCTTTCTTT. It encodes CASSATASMNTEAFF.

The V gene is TRBV7-2, the J gene TRBJ2-1; 9 nucleotides match TRBD1. V trimming: 2 bases; J trimming: 4 bases; junction bases outside the gene matches: 3. Germline CDR1 reads SGHTA; CDR2 reads FQGNSA. The CDR3 covers 15 residues. The DNA of the CDR3 is TGTGCCAGCAGCTTAAGCGGGACAGGGTACAATGAGCAGTTCTTC. Amino acid sequence: CASSLSGTGYNEQFF.

This chain links TRBV28 with TRBJ2-7; D is unresolved. The V gene lost 2 bases and the J gene lost 2 bases, with 10 bases spanning the gap. CDR3 length: 14 residues. Germline V gene lookup returns CDR1 MDHEN and CDR2 SYDVKM. CDR3 nucleotide sequence: TGTGCCAGCAGTTTAGGCAGGCTGCCCTACGAGCAGTACTTC. Translated, it gives CASSLGRLPYEQYF.

The DNA of the CDR3 is TGTGCCAGCAGTTACTCAGATCTCAACTATGGCTACACCTTC. Residues: CASSYSDLNYGYTF. The chain has TRBV6-6 and TRBJ1-2, with D hard to call. Germline V gene data show CDR1 as MNHNY and CDR2 as SVGAGI (reference sequence). The CDR3 is 14 residues long. V shed 0 bases and J shed 2 bases, with 7 bases lying between them.

The V call is TRBV6-5, the J call TRBJ2-2, with a weak D call TRBD1 (7 bases). The CDR3 has 14 amino acids. V was shortened by 9 bases and J by 2 bases, with 13 bases between the two germline ends. The germline V gene has CDR1 MNHEY and CDR2 SVGAGI. In DNA, the CDR3 is TGTGCCAGGGAGGGACAGACTAACACCGGGGAGCTGTTTTTT. Encoded protein: CAREGQTNTGELFF.

This rearrangement joins TRBV28 to TRBJ2-3; D is undetermined. The CDR3 has 15 residues. V was cut by 5 bases and J by 1 base, with 13 bases left in between. CDR1 and CDR2 from the germline V gene are MDHEN and SYDVKM. The CDR3 nucleotides are TGTGCCAGCAGTATCTTAGGTGGTGGCACAGATACGCAGTATTTT. Amino acid sequence: CASSILGGGTDTQYF.

The J gene is TRBJ2-1, the V gene TRBV18; D perhaps matches TRBD1 (5 bases). The germline CDR1 and CDR2 sequences are KGHSH and LQKENI. The CDR3 spans 14 residues. Between the trimmed V and J ends, which lost 3 bases and 5 bases, there was a span of 11 bases. The CDR3 is CASSPGREHNEQFF. The CDR3 DNA sequence: TGTGCCAGCTCACCGGGCAGGGAACACAATGAGCAGTTCTTC.

The chain has TRBV12-2 and TRBJ1-1; no check of the table's D call, TRBD1, against the DNA was made. TRBV12-2 is designated a pseudogene. This CDR3 has 15 amino acids. The CDR3 DNA reads as TGTGCAAGTCGCTTCCCCGCTCAGGGTTACACTGAAGCTTTCTTT. This codes for CASRFPAQGYTEAFF.

The rearrangement links TRBV30 to TRBJ2-7, with D perhaps matching TRBD2 (6 bases). Germline-derived CDR1 and CDR2 are GTSNPN and SVGIG (reference sequence). Trimming shortened V by 5 bases and J by 5 bases, and 19 bases separated the two germline ends. This CDR3 comprises 14 residues. The CDR3 loop reads CAWGVGGTRNEQYF. The CDR3 region has the DNA TGTGCCTGGGGGGTCGGGGGTACGCGGAACGAGCAGTACTTC.